This TCR beta chain was obtained from a study of T-cell memory formation after mild COVID-19. Across the study: Clusters were largely donor specific.

As for this clonotype: Its antigen is not known.

The V gene lost 1 base and the J gene lost 8 bases, with 14 bases spanning the gap. CDR1 and CDR2 (germline): MGHRA, YSYEKL. The CDR3 length is 14 residues. Using constant-segment primers, 5'RACE produced TCR alpha and TCR beta cDNA libraries carrying sample barcodes and UMIs. In TCRdb, the 5' RACE reads were re-called with MiXCR into one record per CDR3 protein. The sample gives 580,000 or so distinct CDR3 sequences, around 15% of which show up once; about 7.4% is in the top ten. General study findings and limits: A subset of responding clones appeared in pre-infection memory, suggesting cross-reactive memory joined. Later expanders leaned CD4+, whereas clones that contracted between day 15 and 85 were balanced CD4/CD8.

This TCR derives from an adult woman who had mild COVID-19 (a few samples of this study predate the infection). Cell type and time point are not known. The chain recombines TRBV4-1 with TRBJ1-2, with TRBD1 as a possible D gene (6 bases). The sample taken for sequencing was PBMCs or a T cell subset sorted from them (not recorded which). This CDR3 is CASSQGPGARGYTF. The CDR3 nucleotides read TGCGCCAGCAGCCAAGGGCCGGGGGCGAGAGGCTACACCTTC.